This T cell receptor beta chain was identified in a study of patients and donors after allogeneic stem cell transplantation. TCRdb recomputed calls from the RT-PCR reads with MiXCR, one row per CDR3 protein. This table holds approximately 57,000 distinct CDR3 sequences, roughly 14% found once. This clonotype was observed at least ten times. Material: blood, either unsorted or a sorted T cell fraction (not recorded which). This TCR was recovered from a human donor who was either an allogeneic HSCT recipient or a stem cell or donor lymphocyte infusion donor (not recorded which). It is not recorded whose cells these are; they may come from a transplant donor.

CDR3 nucleotides: TGTGCCATCAGTGCGGGGACCCTTAATGAAAAACTGTTTTTT. Its protein product is CAISAGTLNEKLFF. The chain carries TRBV10-3 and TRBJ1-4; D is perhaps TRBD1 (5 bases). Germline lookup yields CDR1 ENHRY and CDR2 SYGVKD. Trimming took off 4 bases at V and 4 bases at J, with 10 bases between the two ends. The CDR3 consists of 14 residues.